Listed here is a single T cell receptor (beta chain). Per the study methods: From reference gene primer amplification, estimates of nucleated cell counts were derived. TCRdb's copy holds only in-frame clones and misses some; the assay was immunoSEQ multiplex PCR. The DNA gave D and trimming, while V, J and clone size come from that table. The sample carries fewer than 90,000 clones, approximately 71% recorded once. With V trimmed by 6 bases and J by 6 bases, 4 bases remained unmatched. Per the germline V gene, CDR1 is MNHNY and CDR2 is SVGAGI (reference sequence). CDR3 size: 14 residues. This sample is part of a study of blood T cell repertoires in COVID-19. Study in general: Both acute and convalescent COVID-19 samples were obtained from the United States, Italy and Spain. T cells, B-cell-depleted T cells, or PBMCs supplied cDNA or gDNA.

The sequence was obtained from a woman aged 50 to 60 with acute or convalescent COVID-19. The material sequenced was peripheral blood. The chain recombines TRBV6-6 with TRBJ1-6; TRBD1 matches at 8 bases. CDR3 in DNA: TGTGCCAGCAGGACAGGGGATCCTAATTCACCCCTCCACTTT. Amino acid sequence: CASRTGDPNSPLHF.